This TCR beta chain emerged from a study of blood T cell repertoires in COVID-19. Assay: immunoSEQ multiplex PCR; the TCRdb copy retains only in-frame clones and omits some. Of 52,000 or so clones listed, nearly 85% are singletons. The CDR3 is 14 amino acids. Germline CDR1 and CDR2: LNHDA and SQIVND (reference sequence). V was clipped by 5 bases and J by 5 bases; unmatched bases: 8. The sample taken for sequencing was peripheral blood. V usage is TRBV19 and J usage is TRBJ1-2, with 7 bases identical to TRBD1. The receptor's source is a man aged 40-50 years with acute or convalescent COVID-19. The CDR3 DNA is TGTGCCAGTAGTCCCGCCGGGACAGATTATGGCTACACCTTC. Translating it yields CASSPAGTDYGYTF.